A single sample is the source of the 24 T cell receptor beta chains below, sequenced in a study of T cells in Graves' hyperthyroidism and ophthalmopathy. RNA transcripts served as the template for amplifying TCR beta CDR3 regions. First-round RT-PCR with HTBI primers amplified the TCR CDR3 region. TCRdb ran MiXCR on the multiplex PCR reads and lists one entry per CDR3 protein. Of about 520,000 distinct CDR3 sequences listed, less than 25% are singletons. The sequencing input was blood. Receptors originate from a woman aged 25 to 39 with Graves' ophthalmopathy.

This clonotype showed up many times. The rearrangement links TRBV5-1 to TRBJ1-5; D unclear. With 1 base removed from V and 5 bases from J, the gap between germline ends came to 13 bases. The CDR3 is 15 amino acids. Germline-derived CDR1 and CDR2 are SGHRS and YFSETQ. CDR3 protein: CASSLSGGMDQPQHF. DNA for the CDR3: TGCGCCAGCAGCTTGAGCGGCGGCATGGATCAGCCCCAGCATTTT.

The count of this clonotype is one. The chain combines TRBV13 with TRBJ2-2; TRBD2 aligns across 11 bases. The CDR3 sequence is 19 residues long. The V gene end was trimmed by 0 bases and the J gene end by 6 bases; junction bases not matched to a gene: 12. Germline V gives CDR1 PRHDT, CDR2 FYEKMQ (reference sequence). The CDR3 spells CASSLGLAGVELGPGELFF. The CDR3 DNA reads TGTGCCAGCAGCTTAGGACTAGCGGGAGTTGAGTTGGGGCCCGGGGAGCTGTTTTTT.

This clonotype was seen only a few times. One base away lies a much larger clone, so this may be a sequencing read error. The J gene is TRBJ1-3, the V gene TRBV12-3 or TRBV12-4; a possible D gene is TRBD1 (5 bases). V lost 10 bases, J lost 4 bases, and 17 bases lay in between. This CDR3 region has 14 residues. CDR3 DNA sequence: TGTGCCATCAGGAGTCGGGACCTCGGAAACACCATATATTTT. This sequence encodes CAIRSRDLGNTIYF.

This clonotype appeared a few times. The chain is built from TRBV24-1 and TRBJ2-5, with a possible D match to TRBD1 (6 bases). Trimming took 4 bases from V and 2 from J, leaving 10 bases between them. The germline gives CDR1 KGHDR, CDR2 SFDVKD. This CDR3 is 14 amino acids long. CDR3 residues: CATSDPGQQETQYF. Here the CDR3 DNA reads TGTGCCACCAGTGACCCTGGACAGCAAGAGACCCAGTACTTC.

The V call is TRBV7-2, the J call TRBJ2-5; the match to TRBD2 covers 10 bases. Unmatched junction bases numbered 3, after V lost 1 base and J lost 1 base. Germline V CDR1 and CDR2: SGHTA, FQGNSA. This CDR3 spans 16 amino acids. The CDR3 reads CASSLVAGGIQETQYF. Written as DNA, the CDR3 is TGTGCCAGCAGCTTAGTAGCGGGAGGTATCCAAGAGACCCAGTACTTC.

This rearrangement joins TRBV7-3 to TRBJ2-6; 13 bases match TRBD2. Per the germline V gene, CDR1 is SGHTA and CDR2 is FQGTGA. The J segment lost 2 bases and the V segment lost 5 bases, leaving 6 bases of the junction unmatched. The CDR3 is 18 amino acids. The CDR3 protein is CASSPGLAGAAGANVLTF. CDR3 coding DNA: TGTGCCAGCAGCCCCGGACTAGCGGGAGCGGCTGGGGCCAACGTCCTGACTTTC.

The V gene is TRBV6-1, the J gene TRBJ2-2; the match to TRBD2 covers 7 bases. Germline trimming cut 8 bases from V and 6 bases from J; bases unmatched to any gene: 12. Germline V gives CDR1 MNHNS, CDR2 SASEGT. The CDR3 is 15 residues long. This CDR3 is CASRGVFLGAGELFF. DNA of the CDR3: TGTGCCAGCCGGGGGGTCTTTCTTGGGGCCGGGGAGCTGTTTTTT.

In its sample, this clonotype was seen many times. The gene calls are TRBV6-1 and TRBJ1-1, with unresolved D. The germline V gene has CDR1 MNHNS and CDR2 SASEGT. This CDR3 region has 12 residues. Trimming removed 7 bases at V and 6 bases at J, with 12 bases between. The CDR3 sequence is CASIGVGPEAFF. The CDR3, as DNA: TGTGCCAGCATTGGGGTTGGGCCTGAAGCTTTCTTT.

CDR3 in amino acids: CVLKVGPPPYEQYF. Here the CDR3 DNA reads TGTGTCTTAAAAGTGGGGCCTCCCCCTTACGAGCAGTACTTC. J is TRBJ2-7 and V is TRBV19; tentatively, D is TRBD1 (5 bases). The CDR3 extends over 14 amino acids. The germline V gene encodes CDR1 LNHDA and CDR2 SQIVND (reference sequence).

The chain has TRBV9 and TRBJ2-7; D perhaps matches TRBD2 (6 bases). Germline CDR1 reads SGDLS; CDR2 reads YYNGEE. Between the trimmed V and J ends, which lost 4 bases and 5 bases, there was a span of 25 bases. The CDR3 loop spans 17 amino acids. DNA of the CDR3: TGTGCCAGCAGCCCCCGCCGGTCCCGGACGGAGCGGGACGAGCAGTACTTC. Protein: CASSPRRSRTERDEQYF.

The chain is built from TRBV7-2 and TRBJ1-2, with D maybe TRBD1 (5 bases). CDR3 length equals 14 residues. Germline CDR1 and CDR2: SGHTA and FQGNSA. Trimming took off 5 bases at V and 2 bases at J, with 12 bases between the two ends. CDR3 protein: CASSNRQRNYGYTF. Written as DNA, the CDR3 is TGTGCCAGCAGCAACAGACAGCGCAACTATGGCTACACCTTC.

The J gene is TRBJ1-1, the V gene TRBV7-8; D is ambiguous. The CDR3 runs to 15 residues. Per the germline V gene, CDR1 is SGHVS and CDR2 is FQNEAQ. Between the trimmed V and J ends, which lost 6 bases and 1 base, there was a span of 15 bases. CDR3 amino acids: CASSIAVVGNTEAFF. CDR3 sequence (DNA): TGTGCCAGCAGTATCGCAGTAGTGGGGAACACTGAAGCTTTCTTT.

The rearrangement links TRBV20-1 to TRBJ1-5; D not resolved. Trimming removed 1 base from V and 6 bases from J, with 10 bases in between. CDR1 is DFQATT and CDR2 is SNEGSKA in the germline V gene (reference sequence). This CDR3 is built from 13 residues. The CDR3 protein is CSARVRAGQPQHF. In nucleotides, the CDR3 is TGCAGTGCTAGAGTCCGGGCGGGTCAGCCCCAGCATTTT.

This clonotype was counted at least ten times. The CDR3 coding sequence is TGTGCCAGCAGCCAAGGTCACAATCAGCCCCAGCATTTT. This gives the protein CASSQGHNQPQHF. This rearrangement joins TRBV3-1 to TRBJ1-5; unclear D gene. From germline, CDR1 is LGHDT and CDR2 YNNKEL (reference sequence). The CDR3 covers 13 residues. Trimming took 1 base from V and 3 from J, leaving 4 bases between them.

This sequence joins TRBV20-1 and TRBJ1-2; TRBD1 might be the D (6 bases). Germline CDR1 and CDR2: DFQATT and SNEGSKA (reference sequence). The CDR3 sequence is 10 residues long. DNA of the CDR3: TGCGGTGTAGGGGGGTATGGCTACACCTTC. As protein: CGVGGYGYTF.

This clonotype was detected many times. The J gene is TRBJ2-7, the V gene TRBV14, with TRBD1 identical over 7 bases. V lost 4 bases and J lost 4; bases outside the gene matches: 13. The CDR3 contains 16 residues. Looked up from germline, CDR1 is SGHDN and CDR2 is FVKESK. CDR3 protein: CASSLTGSTIKYEQYF. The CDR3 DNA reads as TGTGCCAGCAGCCTGACAGGGTCAACGATTAAATACGAGCAGTACTTC.

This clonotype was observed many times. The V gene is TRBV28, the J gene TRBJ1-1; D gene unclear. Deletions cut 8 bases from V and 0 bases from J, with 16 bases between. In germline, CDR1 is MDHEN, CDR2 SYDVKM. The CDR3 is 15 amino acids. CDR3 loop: CASVKWAWVNTEAFF. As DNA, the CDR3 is TGTGCCAGCGTCAAATGGGCCTGGGTGAACACTGAAGCTTTCTTT.

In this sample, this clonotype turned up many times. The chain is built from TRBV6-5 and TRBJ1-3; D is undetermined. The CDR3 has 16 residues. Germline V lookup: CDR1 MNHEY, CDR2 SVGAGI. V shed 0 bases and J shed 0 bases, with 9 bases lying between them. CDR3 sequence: CASSYSIRNSGNTIYF. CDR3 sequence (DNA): TGTGCCAGCAGTTACTCGATTCGCAACTCTGGAAACACCATATATTTT.

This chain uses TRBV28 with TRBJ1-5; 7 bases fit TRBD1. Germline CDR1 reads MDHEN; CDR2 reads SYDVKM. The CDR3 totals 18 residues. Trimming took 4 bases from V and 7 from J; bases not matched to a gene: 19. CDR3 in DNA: TGTGCCAGCAGTTCCATGGGGATGACAGGGAGGCTCGGGCAGCCCCAGCATTTT. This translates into CASSSMGMTGRLGQPQHF.

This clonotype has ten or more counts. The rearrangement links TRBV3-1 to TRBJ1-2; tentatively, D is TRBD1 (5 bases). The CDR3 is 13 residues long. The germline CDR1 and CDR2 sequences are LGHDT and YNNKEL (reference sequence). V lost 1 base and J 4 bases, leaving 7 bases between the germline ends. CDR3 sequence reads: CASSQGGTYGYTF. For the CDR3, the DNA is TGTGCCAGCAGCCAAGGGGGGACCTATGGCTACACCTTC.

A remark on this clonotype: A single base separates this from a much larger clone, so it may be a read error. CDR3 coding DNA: TGTGCCAGCAGTTACTCGTCGGGGGGCGAGGAGATCCAGTACTTC. It encodes CASSYSSGGEEIQYF. The genes are TRBV6-5 and TRBJ2-5; maybe TRBD2 (7 bases). Looked up from germline, CDR1 is MNHEY and CDR2 is SVGAGI. This CDR3 contains 15 residues.

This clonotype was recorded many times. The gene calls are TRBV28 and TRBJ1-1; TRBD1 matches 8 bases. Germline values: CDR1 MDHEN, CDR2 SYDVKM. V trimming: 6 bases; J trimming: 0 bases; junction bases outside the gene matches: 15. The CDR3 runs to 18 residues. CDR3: CASSTPPPMDRVNTEAFF. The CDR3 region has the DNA TGTGCCAGCAGCACACCCCCACCAATGGACAGGGTGAACACTGAAGCTTTCTTT.

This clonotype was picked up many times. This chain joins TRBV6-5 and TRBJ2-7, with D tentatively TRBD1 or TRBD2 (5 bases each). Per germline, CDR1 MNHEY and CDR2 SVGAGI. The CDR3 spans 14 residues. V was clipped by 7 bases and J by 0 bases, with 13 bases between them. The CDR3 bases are TGTGCCAGCAACCCGGGACGCTACTCCTACGAGCAGTACTTC. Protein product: CASNPGRYSYEQYF.

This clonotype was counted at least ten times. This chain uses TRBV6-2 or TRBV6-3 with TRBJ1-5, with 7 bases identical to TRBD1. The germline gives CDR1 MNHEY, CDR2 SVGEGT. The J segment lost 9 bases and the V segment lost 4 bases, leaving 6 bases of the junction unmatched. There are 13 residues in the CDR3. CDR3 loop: CASSSTGLRPQHF. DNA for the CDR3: TGTGCCAGCAGTTCGACAGGGTTAAGGCCCCAGCATTTT.